This paragraph reports one TCR beta chain. The antigen it binds to is not known. Base qualities are not provided; no much larger clone lies one nucleotide away. Library preparation used the immunoSEQ multiplex PCR assay. Turning to the authors' computational methods: A statistical classification framework was developed to diagnose cytomegalovirus status using the catalog of TCR beta chain sequences. Imported from immuneACCESS, the table was reduced by TCRdb to in-frame sequences with V and J called. These copies leave out some clones; in studies compared against another copy, an unresolved V gene accounts for under half, and the cause of the remainder is not known. D and trimming were read from the DNA, whereas the V and J calls and clone size are those reported in that table. The sample table contains about 140,000 clones; only one count was recorded for roughly 87% of them. Under 5% of the sample lies in the top ten.

This specimen belongs to a study of cytomegalovirus exposure and HLA in healthy donors (dated by TCRdb to between 2016 and 2019). Some background on the complete study: A later analysis indicated that the 95 to 150 validation repertoires were generated on the platform also employed for the approximately 700 repertoires of the first cohort. The aim of the study was to test whether cataloging public T cell receptors could identify signatures of past pathogen exposure. Besides the first cohort of some 670 subjects, a separate validation cohort made up of around 120 different subjects was used. High-throughput TCR immunosequencing, statistical association of individual TCRs with disease status, and machine learning were combined to predict cytomegalovirus infection status.

Including the terminal cysteine and phenylalanine, the CDR3 comprises 13 residues. Only CDR3 DNA is held: 39 bases, read in frame from base 1. Taken from the germline V gene (reference sequence), the CDR1 and CDR2 loops are SGHKS and YYEKEE. V lost 1 base and J lost 8 bases; the stretch between them is 12 bases long. General conclusions and limits of the study: Most TCR sequences were seen in very few donors, while some public TCRs were found in many individuals. Subsequent analysis determined that TCRs grouped into clusters in the first cohort also showed a tendency toward co-occurrence across the 130 or so validation repertoires, and approximately 94% of cluster scores exceeded 0. The classifier was reported to diagnose cytomegalovirus status with high specificity and sensitivity in both the original and validation cohorts. A few of the identified cytomegalovirus-associated TCR beta chains were confirmed in vitro to be specific for cytomegalovirus antigens. The authors suggested that the approach could potentially be extended to other disease states and immunological phenotypes. The study gave a list of more than 150 TCR beta chains associated with cytomegalovirus. A later analysis had no HLA typing for the validation cohort, so co-occurrence there was scored across all 130 or so repertoires.

The donors were included in the validation cohort of roughly 130 subjects, a group kept apart from the roughly 670-subject first cohort. The receptor's source is a man aged 18 to 35 in good health and CMV-seropositive. The sequenced sample was PBMCs. The chain is encoded by TRBV5-5 joined to TRBJ1-2, with no confident D gene call. In nucleotide form, the sequence is TGTGCCAGCAGCTTGAGTGCGGGTCTCGGCTACACCTTC. This gives the protein CASSLSAGLGYTF.